The present entry profiles one T cell receptor beta chain with its context. PCR used 60 Vbeta primers and 13 Jbeta primers. Assay used: immunoSEQ multiplex PCR; TCRdb lists only in-frame clones, some missing. This sample yields over 150,000 clones, of which approximately 84% are seen a single time; around 0.37% belongs to the top ten. This sample is drawn from a study of cytomegalovirus exposure and HLA in healthy donors. As for the study in general: When roughly 420 donors were genotyped, roughly 78% of them were found to fall in the Caucasian-associated ancestry cluster.

The CDR3 spans 18 residues. The germline CDR1 and CDR2 sequences are MNHEY and SMNVEV (reference sequence). V dropped 7 bases and J dropped 2; count of bases not matched to a gene: 16. The clonotype was recovered from a boy under 10 years old in good health and CMV-seronegative. The chain recombines TRBV27 with TRBJ2-3, with 9 bases lining up with TRBD1. Sequencing used PBMCs. The CDR3 reads CASTAGTGPKENTDTQYF. The DNA for the CDR3 is TGTGCCAGCACCGCCGGGACAGGGCCCAAAGAGAACACAGATACGCAGTATTTT.